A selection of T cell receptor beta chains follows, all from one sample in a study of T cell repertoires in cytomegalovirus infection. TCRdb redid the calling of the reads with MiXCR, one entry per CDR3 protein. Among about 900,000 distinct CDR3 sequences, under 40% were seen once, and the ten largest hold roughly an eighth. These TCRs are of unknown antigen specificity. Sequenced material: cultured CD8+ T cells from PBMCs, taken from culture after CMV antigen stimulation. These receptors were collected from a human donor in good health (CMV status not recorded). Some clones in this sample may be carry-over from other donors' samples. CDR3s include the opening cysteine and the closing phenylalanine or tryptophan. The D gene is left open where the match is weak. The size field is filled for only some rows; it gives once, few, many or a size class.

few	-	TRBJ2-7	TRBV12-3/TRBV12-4	CASRLHAYEQYF	TGTGCCAGCAGGCTTCATGCTTACGAGCAGTACTTC
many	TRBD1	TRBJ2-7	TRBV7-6	CASSYLPAGGSGEQYF	TGTGCCAGCAGCTACTTACCCGCAGGGGGTTCCGGGGAGCAGTACTTC
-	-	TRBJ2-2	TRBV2	CASSEARLVNTGELFF	TGTGCCAGCAGTGAAGCCCGACTAGTGAACACCGGGGAGCTGTTTTTT
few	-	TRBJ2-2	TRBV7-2	CASSPVLPAGELFF	TGTGCCAGCAGTCCAGTCTTACCGGCCGGGGAGCTGTTTTTT
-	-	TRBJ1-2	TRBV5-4	CASSLDSGEGPYGYTF	TGTGCCAGCAGCTTGGATTCCGGGGAGGGCCCCTATGGCTACACCTTC
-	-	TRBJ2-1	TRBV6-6	CASRVGDLALGFDNEQFF	TGTGCCAGCAGGGTGGGGGACCTAGCCTTGGGGTTTGACAATGAGCAGTTCTTC
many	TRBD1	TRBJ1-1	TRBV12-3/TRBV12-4	CASSVQGSTEAFF	TGTGCCAGCAGTGTACAGGGGAGCACTGAAGCTTTCTTT
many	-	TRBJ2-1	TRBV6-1	CASNLFGQEQFF	TGTGCCAGCAATCTGTTCGGGCAGGAGCAGTTCTTC
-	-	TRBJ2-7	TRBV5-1	CASSGAGLEYF	TGCGCCAGCAGCGGGGCGGGATTGGAGTACTTC
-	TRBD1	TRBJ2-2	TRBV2	CAGGQINTGELFF	TGTGCCGGGGGACAGATCAACACCGGGGAGCTGTTTTTT
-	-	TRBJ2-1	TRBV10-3	CAISEGLAYSYNEQFF	TGTGCCATCAGTGAGGGTCTAGCTTATTCCTACAATGAGCAGTTCTTC
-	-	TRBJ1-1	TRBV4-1	CASSQASGLFTEAFF	TGCGCCAGCAGCCAAGCTTCAGGGCTTTTCACTGAAGCTTTCTTT
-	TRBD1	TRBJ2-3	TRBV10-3	CAIRDRGRDTQYF	TGTGCCATCAGGGACAGGGGGCGGGATACGCAGTATTTT
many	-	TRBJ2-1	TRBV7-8	CASIPVRGGDEQFF	TGTGCCAGCATCCCCGTACGGGGCGGCGATGAGCAGTTCTTC
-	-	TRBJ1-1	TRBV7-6	CASSLARAANTEAFF	TGTGCCAGCAGCTTAGCTCGGGCAGCGAACACTGAAGCTTTCTTT
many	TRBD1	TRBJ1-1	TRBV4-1	CASTQAGGDLNTEAFF	TGCGCCAGCACCCAGGCAGGGGGCGATTTGAACACTGAAGCTTTCTTT
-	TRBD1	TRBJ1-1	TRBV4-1	CASSQGQGARTEAFF	TGCGCCAGCAGCCAAGGACAGGGGGCTCGGACTGAAGCTTTCTTT
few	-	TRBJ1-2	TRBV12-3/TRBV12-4	CASSPFKGPDGYTF	TGTGCCAGCAGTCCCTTCAAAGGGCCCGACGGCTACACCTTC
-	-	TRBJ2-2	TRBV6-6	CTSRSTGTTSSGELFF	TGTACCAGCAGATCCACCGGGACAACATCATCCGGGGAGCTGTTTTTT
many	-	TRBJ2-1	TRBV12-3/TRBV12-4	CASSARGQRLYSYNEQFF	TGTGCCAGCAGTGCCCGTGGGCAGCGCCTTTACTCCTACAATGAGCAGTTCTTC
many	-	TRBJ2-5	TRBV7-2	CASSSSRGIGETQYF	TGTGCCAGCAGCTCGAGCCGGGGGATCGGTGAGACCCAGTACTTC
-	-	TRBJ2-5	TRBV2	CASLDPSAYQETQYF	TGTGCCAGCTTAGACCCTAGCGCATACCAAGAGACCCAGTACTTC
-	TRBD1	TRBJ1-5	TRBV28	CASSIQGWVQPQHF	TGTGCCAGCAGTATACAGGGGTGGGTACAGCCCCAGCATTTT
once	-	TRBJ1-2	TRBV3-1	CASSQEFTPSDYGYTF	TGTGCCAGCAGCCAAGAATTTACACCAAGCGACTATGGCTACACCTTC